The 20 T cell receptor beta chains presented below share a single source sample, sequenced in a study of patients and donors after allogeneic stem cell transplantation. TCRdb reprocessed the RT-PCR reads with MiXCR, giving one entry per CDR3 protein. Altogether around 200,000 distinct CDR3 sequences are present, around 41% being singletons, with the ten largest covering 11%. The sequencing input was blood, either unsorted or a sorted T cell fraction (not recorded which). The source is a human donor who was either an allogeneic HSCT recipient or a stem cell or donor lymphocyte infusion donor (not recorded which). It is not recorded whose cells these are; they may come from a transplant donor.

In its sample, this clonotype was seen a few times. The chain's CDR3 is CASSQGPRGPSYGYTF. The CDR3 DNA sequence: TGTGCCAGCAGCCAGGGCCCCAGGGGGCCCTCATATGGCTACACCTTC. This rearrangement joins TRBV7-2 to TRBJ1-2; the match to TRBD1 covers 8 bases. Per germline, CDR1 SGHTA and CDR2 FQGNSA. V lost 5 bases to trimming and J lost 5 bases; unmatched junction nucleotides: 13. There are 16 residues in the CDR3.

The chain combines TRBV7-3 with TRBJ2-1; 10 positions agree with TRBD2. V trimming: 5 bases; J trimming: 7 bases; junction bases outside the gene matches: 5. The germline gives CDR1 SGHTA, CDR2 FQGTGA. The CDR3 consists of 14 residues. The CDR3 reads CASSPSGGENEQFF. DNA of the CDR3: TGTGCCAGCAGCCCTAGCGGGGGAGAGAATGAGCAGTTCTTC. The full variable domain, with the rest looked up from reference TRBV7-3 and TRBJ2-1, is GAGVSQTPSNKVTEKGKYVELRCDPISGHTALYWYRQSLGQGPEFLIYFQGTGAADDSGLPNDRFFAVRPEGSVSTLKIQRTERGDSAVYLCASSPSGGENEQFFGPGTRLTVL.

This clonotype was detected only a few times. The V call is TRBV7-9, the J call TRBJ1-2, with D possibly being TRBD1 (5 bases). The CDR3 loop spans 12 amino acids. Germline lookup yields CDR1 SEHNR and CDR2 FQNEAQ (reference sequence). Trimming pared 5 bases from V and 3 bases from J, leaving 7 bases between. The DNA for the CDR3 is TGTGCCAGCAGCCCCAGGGACTATGGCTACACCTTC. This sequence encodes CASSPRDYGYTF.

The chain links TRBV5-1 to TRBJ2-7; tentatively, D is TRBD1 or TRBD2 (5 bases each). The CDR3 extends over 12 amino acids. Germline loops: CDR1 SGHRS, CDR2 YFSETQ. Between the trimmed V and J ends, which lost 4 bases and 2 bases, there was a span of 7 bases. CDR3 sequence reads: CASSRGAYEQYF. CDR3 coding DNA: TGCGCCAGCAGCAGGGGAGCCTACGAGCAGTACTTC.

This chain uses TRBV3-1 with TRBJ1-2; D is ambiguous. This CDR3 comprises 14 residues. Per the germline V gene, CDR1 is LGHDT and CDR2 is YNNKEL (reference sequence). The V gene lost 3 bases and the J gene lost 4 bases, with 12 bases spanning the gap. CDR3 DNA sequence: TGTGCCAGCAGCCATGCTGACGGACTCTATGGCTACACCTTC. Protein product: CASSHADGLYGYTF.

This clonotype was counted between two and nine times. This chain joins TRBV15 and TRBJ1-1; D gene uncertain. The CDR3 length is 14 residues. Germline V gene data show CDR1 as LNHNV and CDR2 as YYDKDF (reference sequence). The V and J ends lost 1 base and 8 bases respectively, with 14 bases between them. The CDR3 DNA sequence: TGTGCCACCAGCAGAGGTGCCTCCGTAGAAGAAGCTTTCTTT. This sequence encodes CATSRGASVEEAFF.

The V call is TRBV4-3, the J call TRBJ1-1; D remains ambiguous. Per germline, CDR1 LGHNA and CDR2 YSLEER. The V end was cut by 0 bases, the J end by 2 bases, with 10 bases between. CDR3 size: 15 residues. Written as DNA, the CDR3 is TGCGCCAGCAGCCAAGATGAGGCAGCAAACACTGAAGCTTTCTTT. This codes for CASSQDEAANTEAFF.

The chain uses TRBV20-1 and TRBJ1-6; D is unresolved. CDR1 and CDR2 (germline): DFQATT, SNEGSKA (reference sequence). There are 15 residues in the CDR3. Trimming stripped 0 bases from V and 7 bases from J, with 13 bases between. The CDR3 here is CSARDPGRRNSPLHF. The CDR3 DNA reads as TGCAGTGCTAGAGATCCGGGAAGGAGAAATTCACCCCTCCACTTT.

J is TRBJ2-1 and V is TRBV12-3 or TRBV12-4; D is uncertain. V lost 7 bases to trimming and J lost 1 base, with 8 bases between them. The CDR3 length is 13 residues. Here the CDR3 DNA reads TGTGCCAGCATGTTTGGGTCCTACAATGAGCAGTTCTTC. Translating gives CASMFGSYNEQFF.

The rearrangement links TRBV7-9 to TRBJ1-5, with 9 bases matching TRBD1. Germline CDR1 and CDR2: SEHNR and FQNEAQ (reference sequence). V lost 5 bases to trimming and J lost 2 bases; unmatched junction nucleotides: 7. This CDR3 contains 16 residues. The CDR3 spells CASSEEGQGRNQPQHF. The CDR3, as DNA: TGTGCCAGCAGCGAAGAGGGACAGGGCCGCAATCAGCCCCAGCATTTT.

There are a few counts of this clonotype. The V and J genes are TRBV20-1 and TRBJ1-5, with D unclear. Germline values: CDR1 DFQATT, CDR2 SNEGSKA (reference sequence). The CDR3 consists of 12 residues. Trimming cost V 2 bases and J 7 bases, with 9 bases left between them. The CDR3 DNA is TGCAGTGCTAGATCAGGACGCCAGCCCCAGCATTTT. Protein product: CSARSGRQPQHF.

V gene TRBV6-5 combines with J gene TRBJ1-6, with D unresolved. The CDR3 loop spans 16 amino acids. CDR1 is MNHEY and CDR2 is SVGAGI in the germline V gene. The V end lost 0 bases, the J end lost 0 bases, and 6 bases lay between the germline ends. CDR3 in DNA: TGTGCCAGCAGTTACTCAGAGAGCTCCTATAATTCACCCCTCCACTTT. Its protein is CASSYSESSYNSPLHF.

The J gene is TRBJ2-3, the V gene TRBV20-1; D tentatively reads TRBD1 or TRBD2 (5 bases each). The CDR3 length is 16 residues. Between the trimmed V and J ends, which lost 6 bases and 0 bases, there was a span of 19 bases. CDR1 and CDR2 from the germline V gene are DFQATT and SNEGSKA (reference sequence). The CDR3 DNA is TGCAGTGCCATAATCGGGGCCAGAGGAAGCACAGATACGCAGTATTTT. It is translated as CSAIIGARGSTDTQYF.

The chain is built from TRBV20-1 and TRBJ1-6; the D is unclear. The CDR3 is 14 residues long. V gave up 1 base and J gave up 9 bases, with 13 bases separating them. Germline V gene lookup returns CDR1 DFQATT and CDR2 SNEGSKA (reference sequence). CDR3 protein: CSARVRVGGSPLHF. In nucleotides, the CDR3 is TGCAGTGCTAGAGTGAGGGTGGGCGGTTCACCCCTCCACTTT.

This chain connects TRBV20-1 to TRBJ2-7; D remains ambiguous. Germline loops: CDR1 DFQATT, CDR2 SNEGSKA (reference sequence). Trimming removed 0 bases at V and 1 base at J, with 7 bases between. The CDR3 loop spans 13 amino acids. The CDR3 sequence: CSAREAGSYEQYF. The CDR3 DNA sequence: TGCAGTGCTAGAGAGGCTGGATCCTACGAGCAGTACTTC.

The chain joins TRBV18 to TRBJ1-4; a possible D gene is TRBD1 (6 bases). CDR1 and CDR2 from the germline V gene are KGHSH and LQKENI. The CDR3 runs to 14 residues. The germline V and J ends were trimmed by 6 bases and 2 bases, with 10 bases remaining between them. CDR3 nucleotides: TGTGCCAGCTCCCGACAGGTTACTAATGAAAAACTGTTTTTT. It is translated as CASSRQVTNEKLFF.

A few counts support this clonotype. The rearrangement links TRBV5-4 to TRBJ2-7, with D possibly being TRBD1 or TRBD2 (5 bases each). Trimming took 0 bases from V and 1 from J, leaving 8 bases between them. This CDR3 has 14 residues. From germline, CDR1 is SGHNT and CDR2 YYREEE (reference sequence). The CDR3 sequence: CASSLEGRSYEQYF. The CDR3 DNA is TGTGCCAGCAGCTTGGAGGGACGGTCCTACGAGCAGTACTTC.

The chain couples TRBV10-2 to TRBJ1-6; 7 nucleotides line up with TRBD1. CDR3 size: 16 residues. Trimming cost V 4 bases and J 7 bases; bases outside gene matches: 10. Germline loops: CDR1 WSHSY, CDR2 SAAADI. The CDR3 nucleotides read TGCGCCAGCAGTGGAACAGGGGTCGCATCGAATTCACCCCTCCACTTT. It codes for CASSGTGVASNSPLHF.

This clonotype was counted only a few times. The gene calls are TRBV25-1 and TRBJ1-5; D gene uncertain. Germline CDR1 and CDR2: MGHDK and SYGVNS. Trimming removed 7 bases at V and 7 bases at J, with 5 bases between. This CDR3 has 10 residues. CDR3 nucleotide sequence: TGTGCCAGCACCGCCCAGCCCCAGCATTTT. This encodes CASTAQPQHF.

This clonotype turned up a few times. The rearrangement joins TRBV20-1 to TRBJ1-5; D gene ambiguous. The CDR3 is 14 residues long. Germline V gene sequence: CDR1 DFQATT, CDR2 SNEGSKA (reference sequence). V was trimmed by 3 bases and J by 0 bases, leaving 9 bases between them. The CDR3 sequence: CSARASGSNQPQHF. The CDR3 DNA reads TGCAGTGCTAGGGCTTCAGGTAGCAATCAGCCCCAGCATTTT.